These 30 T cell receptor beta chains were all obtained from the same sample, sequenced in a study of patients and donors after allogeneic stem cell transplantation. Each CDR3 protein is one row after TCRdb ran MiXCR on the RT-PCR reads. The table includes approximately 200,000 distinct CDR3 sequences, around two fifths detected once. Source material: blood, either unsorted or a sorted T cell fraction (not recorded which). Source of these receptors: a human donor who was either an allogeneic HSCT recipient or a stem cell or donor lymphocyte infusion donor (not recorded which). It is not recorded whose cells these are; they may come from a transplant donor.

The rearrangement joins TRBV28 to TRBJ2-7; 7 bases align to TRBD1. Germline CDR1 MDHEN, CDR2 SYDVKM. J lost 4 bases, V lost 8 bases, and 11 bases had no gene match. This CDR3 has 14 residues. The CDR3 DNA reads TGTGCCAGCGGCCCGACAGGGAGAGGGTACGAGCAGTACTTC. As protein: CASGPTGRGYEQYF.

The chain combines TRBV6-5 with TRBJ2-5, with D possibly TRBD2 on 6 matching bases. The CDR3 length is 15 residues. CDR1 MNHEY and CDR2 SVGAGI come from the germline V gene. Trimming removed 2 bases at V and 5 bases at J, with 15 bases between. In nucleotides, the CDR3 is TGTGCCAGCAGTTACCACAGCGGGTCGGGGGAGACCCAGTACTTC. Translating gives CASSYHSGSGETQYF.

This CDR3 reads CASSWGQGNQPQHF. The CDR3 DNA sequence: TGCGCCAGCAGCTGGGGACAGGGCAATCAGCCCCAGCATTTT. This chain uses TRBV5-1 with TRBJ1-5; 8 nucleotides match TRBD1. Losses at the gene ends were 3 bases for V and 2 bases for J; bases not matched to a gene: 1. The germline CDR1 and CDR2 sequences are SGHRS and YFSETQ. The CDR3 loop spans 14 amino acids.

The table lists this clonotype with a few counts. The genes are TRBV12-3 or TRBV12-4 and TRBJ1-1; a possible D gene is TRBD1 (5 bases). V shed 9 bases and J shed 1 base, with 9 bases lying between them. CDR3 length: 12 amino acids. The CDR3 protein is CASRQPNTEAFF. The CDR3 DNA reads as TGTGCCAGTAGACAGCCGAACACTGAAGCTTTCTTT.

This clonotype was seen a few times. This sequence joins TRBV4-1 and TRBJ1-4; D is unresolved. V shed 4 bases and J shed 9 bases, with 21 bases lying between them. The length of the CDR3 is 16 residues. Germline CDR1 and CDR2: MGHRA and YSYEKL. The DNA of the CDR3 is TGCGCCAGCAGCCGATTTCCTCCCACCGAGCCAAAAAAACTGTTTTTT. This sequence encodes CASSRFPPTEPKKLFF.

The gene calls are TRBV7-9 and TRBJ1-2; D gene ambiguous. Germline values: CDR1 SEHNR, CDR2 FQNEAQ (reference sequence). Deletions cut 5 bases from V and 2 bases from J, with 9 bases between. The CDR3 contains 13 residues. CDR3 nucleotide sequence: TGTGCCAGCAGCGTGCACGGGAACTATGGCTACACCTTC. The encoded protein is CASSVHGNYGYTF.

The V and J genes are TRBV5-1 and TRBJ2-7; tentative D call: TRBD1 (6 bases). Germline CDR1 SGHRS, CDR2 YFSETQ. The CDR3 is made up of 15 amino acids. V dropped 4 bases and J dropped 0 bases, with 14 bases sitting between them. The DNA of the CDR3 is TGCGCCAGCAGCATAGCGCAGGGGATCTCCTACGAGCAGTACTTC. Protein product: CASSIAQGISYEQYF.

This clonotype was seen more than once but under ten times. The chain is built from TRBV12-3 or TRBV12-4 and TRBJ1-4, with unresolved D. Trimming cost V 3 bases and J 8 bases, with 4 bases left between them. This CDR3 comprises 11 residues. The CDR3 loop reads CASSFSEKLFF. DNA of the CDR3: TGTGCCAGCAGTTTTTCGGAAAAACTGTTTTTT.

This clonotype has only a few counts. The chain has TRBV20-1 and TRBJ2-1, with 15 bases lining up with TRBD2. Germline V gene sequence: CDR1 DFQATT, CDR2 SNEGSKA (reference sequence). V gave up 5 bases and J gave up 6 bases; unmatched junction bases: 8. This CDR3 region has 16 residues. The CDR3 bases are TGCAGTGCTGACAGACCGGGACTAGCGGGGGGCAATGAGCAGTTCTTC. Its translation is CSADRPGLAGGNEQFF.

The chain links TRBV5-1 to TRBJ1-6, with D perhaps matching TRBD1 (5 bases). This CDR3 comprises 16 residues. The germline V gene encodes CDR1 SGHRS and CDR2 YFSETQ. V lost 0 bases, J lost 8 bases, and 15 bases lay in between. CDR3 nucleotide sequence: TGCGCCAGCAGCTTGGCCCGCGACAGAAACTATTCACCCCTCCACTTT. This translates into CASSLARDRNYSPLHF.

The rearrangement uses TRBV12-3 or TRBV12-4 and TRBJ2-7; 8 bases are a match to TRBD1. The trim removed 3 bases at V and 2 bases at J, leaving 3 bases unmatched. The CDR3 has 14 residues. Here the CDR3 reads CASSLGQEAYEQYF. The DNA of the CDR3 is TGTGCCAGCAGTTTGGGACAGGAGGCCTACGAGCAGTACTTC.

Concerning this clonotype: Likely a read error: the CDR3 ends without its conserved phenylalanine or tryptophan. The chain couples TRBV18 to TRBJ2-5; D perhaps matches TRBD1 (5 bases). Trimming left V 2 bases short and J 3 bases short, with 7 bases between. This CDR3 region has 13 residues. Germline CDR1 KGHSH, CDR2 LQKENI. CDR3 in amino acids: CASSPGAEETQYL. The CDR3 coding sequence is TGTGCCAGCTCACCAGGGGCAGAAGAGACCCAGTACTTA.

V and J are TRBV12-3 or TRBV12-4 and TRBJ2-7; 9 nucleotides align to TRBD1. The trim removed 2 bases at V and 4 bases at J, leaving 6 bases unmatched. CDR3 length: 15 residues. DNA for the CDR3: TGTGCCAGCAGTTTAAGTGGGACAGGGAGTTACGAGCAGTACTTC. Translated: CASSLSGTGSYEQYF.

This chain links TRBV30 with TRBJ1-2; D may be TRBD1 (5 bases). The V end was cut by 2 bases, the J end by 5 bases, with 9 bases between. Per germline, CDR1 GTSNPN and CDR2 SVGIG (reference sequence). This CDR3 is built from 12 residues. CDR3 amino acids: CAWSPGTYGYTF. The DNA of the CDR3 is TGTGCCTGGAGTCCCGGGACGTATGGCTACACCTTC.

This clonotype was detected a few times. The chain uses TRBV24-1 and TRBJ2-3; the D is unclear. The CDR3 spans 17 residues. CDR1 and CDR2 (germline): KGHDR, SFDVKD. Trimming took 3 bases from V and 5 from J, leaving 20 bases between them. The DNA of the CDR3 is TGTGCCACCAGTGATCCCAGACACATCACCTTCGGAGATACGCAGTATTTT. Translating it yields CATSDPRHITFGDTQYF.

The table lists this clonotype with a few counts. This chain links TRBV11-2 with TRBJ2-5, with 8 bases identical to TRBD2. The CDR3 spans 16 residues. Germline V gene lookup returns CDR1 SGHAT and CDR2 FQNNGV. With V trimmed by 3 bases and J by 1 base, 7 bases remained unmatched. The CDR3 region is CASSFNPGGFQETQYF. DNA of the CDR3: TGTGCCAGCAGCTTTAATCCGGGGGGGTTCCAAGAGACCCAGTACTTC. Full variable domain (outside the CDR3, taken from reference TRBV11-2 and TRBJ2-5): EAGVAQSPRYKIIEKRQSVAFWCNPISGHATLYWYQQILGQGPKLLIQFQNNGVVDDSQLPKDRFSAERLKGVDSTLKIQPAKLEDSAVYLCASSFNPGGFQETQYFGPGTRLLVL.

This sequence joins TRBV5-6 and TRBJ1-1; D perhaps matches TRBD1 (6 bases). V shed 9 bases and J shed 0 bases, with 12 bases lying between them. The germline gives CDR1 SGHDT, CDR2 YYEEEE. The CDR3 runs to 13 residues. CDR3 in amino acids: CATNRVMNTEAFF. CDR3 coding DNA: TGTGCCACAAACAGGGTAATGAACACTGAAGCTTTCTTT.

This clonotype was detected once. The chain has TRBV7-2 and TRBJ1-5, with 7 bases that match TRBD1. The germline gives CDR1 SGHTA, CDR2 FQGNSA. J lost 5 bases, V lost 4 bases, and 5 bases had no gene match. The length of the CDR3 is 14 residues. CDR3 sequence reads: CASSSGTVYQPQHF. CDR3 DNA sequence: TGTGCCAGCAGCTCTGGGACAGTATATCAGCCCCAGCATTTT.

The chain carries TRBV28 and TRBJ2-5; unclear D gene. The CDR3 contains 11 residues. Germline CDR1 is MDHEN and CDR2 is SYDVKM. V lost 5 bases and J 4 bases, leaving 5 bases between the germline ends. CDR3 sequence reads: CASSQRETQYF. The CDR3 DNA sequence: TGTGCCAGCAGTCAGCGAGAGACCCAGTACTTC. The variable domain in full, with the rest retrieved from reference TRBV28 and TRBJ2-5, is DVKVTQSSRYLVKRTGEKVFLECVQDMDHENMFWYRQDPGLGLRLIYFSYDVKMKEKGDIPEGYSVSREKKERFSLILESASTNQTSMYLCASSQRETQYFGPGTRLLVL.

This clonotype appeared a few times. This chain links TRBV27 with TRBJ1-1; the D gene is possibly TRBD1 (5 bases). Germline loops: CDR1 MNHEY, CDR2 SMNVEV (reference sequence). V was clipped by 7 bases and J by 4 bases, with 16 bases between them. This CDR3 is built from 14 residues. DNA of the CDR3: TGTGCCAGCACCCCCCAGGGTTTGGGCACTGAAGCTTTCTTT. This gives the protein CASTPQGLGTEAFF.

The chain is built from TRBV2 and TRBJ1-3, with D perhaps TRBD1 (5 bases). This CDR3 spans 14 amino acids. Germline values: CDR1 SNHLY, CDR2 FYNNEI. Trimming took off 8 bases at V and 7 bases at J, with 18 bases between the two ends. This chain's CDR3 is CASPGDGARNTIYF. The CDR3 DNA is TGTGCCAGCCCCGGAGACGGGGCAAGGAACACCATATATTTT.

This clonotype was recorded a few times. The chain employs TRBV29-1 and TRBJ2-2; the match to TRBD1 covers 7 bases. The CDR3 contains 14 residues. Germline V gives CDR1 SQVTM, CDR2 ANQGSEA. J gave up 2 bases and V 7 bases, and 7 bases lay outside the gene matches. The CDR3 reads CSAKQGSNTGELFF. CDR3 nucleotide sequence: TGCAGCGCCAAACAGGGGTCTAACACCGGGGAGCTGTTTTTT.

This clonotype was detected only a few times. The CDR3 DNA reads TGTGCCAGCAGTTACGTGTGGGGTCCTAACAATCAGCCCCAGCATTTT. Its translation: CASSYVWGPNNQPQHF. The rearrangement links TRBV6-6 to TRBJ1-5; D is unclear. With 2 bases removed from V and 3 bases from J, the gap between germline ends came to 14 bases. The CDR3 is 16 amino acids. Germline assignment: CDR1 MNHNY and CDR2 SVGAGI (reference sequence).

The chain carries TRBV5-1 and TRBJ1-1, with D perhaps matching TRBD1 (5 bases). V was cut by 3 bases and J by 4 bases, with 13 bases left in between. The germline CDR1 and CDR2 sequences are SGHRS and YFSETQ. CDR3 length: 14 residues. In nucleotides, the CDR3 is TGCGCCAGCAGCTGGGGAGGGGACGGCACTGAAGCTTTCTTT. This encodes CASSWGGDGTEAFF.

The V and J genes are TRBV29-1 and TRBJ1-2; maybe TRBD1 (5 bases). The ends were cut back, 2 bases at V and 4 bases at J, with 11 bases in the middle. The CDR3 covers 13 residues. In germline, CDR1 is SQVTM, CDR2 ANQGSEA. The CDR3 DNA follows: TGCAGCGTTGAATACACAGGAGGCTATGGCTACACCTTC. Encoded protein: CSVEYTGGYGYTF.

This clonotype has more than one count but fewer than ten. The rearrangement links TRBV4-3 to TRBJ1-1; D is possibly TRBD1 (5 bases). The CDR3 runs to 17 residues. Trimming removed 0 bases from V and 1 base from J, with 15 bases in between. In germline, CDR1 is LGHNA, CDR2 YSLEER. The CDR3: CASSQDWRFGGNTEAFF. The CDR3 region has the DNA TGCGCCAGCAGCCAAGACTGGAGGTTTGGGGGGAACACTGAAGCTTTCTTT.

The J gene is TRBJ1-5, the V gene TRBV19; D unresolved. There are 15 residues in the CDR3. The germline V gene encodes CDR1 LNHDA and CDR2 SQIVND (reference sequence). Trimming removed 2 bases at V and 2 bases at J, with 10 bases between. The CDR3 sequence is CASSIYASGNQPQHF. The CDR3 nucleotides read TGTGCCAGTAGTATATACGCCTCGGGCAATCAGCCCCAGCATTTT.

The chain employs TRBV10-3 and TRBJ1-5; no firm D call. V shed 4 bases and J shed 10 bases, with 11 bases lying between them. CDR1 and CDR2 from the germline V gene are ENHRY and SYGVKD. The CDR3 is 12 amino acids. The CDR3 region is CAISGRIGPQHF. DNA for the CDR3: TGTGCCATCAGTGGGAGGATAGGCCCCCAGCATTTT.

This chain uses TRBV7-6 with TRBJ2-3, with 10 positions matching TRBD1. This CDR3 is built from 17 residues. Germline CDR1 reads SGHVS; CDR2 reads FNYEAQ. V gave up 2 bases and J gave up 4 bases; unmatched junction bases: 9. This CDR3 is CASSLSLGQGFPDTQYF. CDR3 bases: TGTGCCAGCAGCTTAAGTCTGGGACAGGGGTTCCCAGATACGCAGTATTTT.

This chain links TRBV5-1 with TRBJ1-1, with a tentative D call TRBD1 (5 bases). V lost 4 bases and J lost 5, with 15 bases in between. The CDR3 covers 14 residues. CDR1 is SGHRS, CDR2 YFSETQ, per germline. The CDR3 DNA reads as TGCGCCAGCAGCCCCCTTCTCGGGGCGACTGAAGCTTTCTTT. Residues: CASSPLLGATEAFF.